This T cell receptor beta chain was retrieved from a study of CD8+CD57+ T cells in acquired aplastic anemia. Overall study findings and caveats: In common between the patients and the controls were around 29 CD8+ CDR3 sequences.

Investigators profiled TCR beta VDJ and CDR3 from genomic DNA template. TCRdb called the reads again in MiXCR, with one record for every CDR3 protein. The sample has under 500,000 distinct CDR3 sequences, more than 25% seen once. This clonotype occurred many times. The target antigen is unknown. All sequencing subjects had displayed CD8+CD57+ cell expansion on flow cytometry. The V gene lost 6 bases and the J gene lost 5 bases, with 17 bases spanning the gap. The CDR3 is 14 amino acids. Germline CDR1 ENHRY, CDR2 SYGVKD. This chain uses TRBV10-3 with TRBJ2-7; D could derive from TRBD1 or TRBD2 (5 bases each). Material for sequencing was sorted CD4+, CD8+, or CD8+CD57+ T cells (not recorded which) from PBMCs. This TCR was recovered from a human donor with aplastic anemia. This CDR3 is CAIRQRDQSNEQYF. CDR3 nucleotide sequence: TGTGCCATCAGGCAAAGGGACCAGAGCAACGAGCAGTACTTC.